Detailed here is one T cell receptor beta chain. These data come from a study of T cell repertoires in cytomegalovirus infection. TCRdb independently ran MiXCR on the reads; one entry per CDR3 protein. The top ten hold less than 15% of the sample, which has 450,000 to 650,000 distinct CDR3 sequences, around 27% seen once. This CDR3 contains 14 residues. Germline lookup yields CDR1 LNHDA and CDR2 SQIVND (reference sequence). V dropped 5 bases and J dropped 5; count of bases not matched to a gene: 4. This TCR was sampled from a human donor in good health (CMV status not recorded). Some clones in this sample may be carry-over from other donors' samples. The rearrangement uses TRBV19 and TRBJ2-1; 9 nucleotides match TRBD2. The sequencing input was PBMCs. The CDR3 is CASSEAGGNNEQFF. The CDR3 DNA follows: TGTGCCAGTAGTGAGGCGGGAGGGAACAATGAGCAGTTCTTC.